Detailed here is one TCR beta chain. This table comes from immunoSEQ multiplex PCR, and its TCRdb copy is limited to in-frame clones, with some not included. The table has 40,000 to 55,000 clones, around 90% seen once. The sample originates from a study of T cell changes during pregnancy in multiple sclerosis. The sequencing used peripheral blood, collected in the first trimester of pregnancy. This sequence was found in a female donor in good health, enrolled as a control in a pregnancy study.

The CDR3 DNA is TGTGCCAGCAGCTCCCGGGGGACTACAGATACGCAGTATTTT. Its protein product is CASSSRGTTDTQYF. The chain employs TRBV9 and TRBJ2-3; weak D call: TRBD2 (6 bases). Trimming left V 4 bases short and J 3 bases short, with 12 bases between. Germline V gene data show CDR1 as SGDLS and CDR2 as YYNGEE. CDR3 length equals 14 residues.